Following are 8 T cell receptor beta chains from one sample sequenced in a study of OX40 agonist ivuxolimab in advanced cancers. Clones were sequenced by immunoSEQ multiplex PCR, and TCRdb holds only the in-frame ones, with some missing. The sample contains some 58,000 clones, about 82% of which appear only once. The specimen was CD4+ or CD8+ T cells sorted from blood, collected in a trial of the OX40 agonist ivuxolimab. The receptors derive from an adult with an advanced solid tumor such as melanoma, head and neck, liver or kidney cancer.

The rearrangement joins TRBV30 to TRBJ2-7; D not certain. Germline CDR1 reads GTSNPN; CDR2 reads SVGIG (reference sequence). This CDR3 has 12 residues. The V end was cut by 2 bases, the J end by 4 bases, with 9 bases between. The CDR3 is CAWSWESYEQYF. The CDR3 DNA is TGTGCCTGGAGTTGGGAATCGTACGAGCAGTACTTC.

V and J are TRBV5-1 and TRBJ2-6, with TRBD2 as a possible D gene (5 bases). Per the germline V gene, CDR1 is SGHRS and CDR2 is YFSETQ. This CDR3 is built from 15 residues. The V end was cut by 0 bases, the J end by 4 bases, with 8 bases between. As DNA, the CDR3 is TGCGCCAGCAGCTTGGTCGGGGAAGGGGCCAACGTCCTGACTTTC. Protein product: CASSLVGEGANVLTF.

This clone was seen a few times. V usage is TRBV14 and J usage is TRBJ1-2; 9 bases fit TRBD1. CDR1 SGHDN and CDR2 FVKESK come from the germline V gene. This CDR3 spans 18 amino acids. The V segment lost 3 bases and the J segment 4 bases; nucleotides outside the gene matches: 15. The chain's CDR3 is CASSQVPGQGPGPYGYTF. Written as DNA, the CDR3 is TGTGCCAGCAGCCAGGTACCGGGACAGGGCCCAGGGCCCTATGGCTACACCTTC.

This clone was seen a handful of times. The CDR3 region has the DNA TGTGCCAGCAGCTTAGGGGCATATAATTACCCCGACAATGAGCAGTTCTTC. This codes for CASSLGAYNYPDNEQFF. The rearrangement uses TRBV7-2 and TRBJ2-1; D is uncertain. The CDR3 is made up of 17 amino acids. CDR1 is SGHTA and CDR2 is FQGNSA in the germline V gene. The ends were cut back, 1 base at V and 5 bases at J, with 18 bases in the middle.

This clone showed up just once. V gene TRBV2 combines with J gene TRBJ1-1; 7 bases fit TRBD1. Germline values: CDR1 SNHLY, CDR2 FYNNEI. CDR3 length: 13 amino acids. V lost 7 bases, J lost 4 bases, and 6 bases stayed unmatched. Here the CDR3 reads CASNRQGRTEAFF. The DNA of the CDR3 is TGTGCCAGCAACCGACAGGGCCGCACTGAAGCTTTCTTT.

The V call is TRBV7-9, the J call TRBJ2-1; the match to TRBD2 covers 10 bases. V trimming: 2 bases; J trimming: 5 bases; junction bases outside the gene matches: 9. The germline V gene encodes CDR1 SEHNR and CDR2 FQNEAQ (reference sequence). CDR3 length: 17 amino acids. For the CDR3, the DNA is TGTGCCAGCAGCTTAATTGGGGCTAGCGGGAGAGACAATGAGCAGTTCTTC. It translates to CASSLIGASGRDNEQFF.

The rearrangement links TRBV7-8 to TRBJ2-5; the D is unclear. The CDR3 runs to 14 residues. Deletions cut 1 base from V and 5 bases from J, with 11 bases between. The germline gives CDR1 SGHVS, CDR2 FQNEAQ. CDR3 loop: CASSLGRSFETQYF. The CDR3 DNA reads TGTGCCAGCAGCTTAGGGCGCAGTTTTGAGACCCAGTACTTC.

The rearrangement joins TRBV5-1 to TRBJ2-1, with 8 nucleotides matching TRBD2. Germline CDR1 reads SGHRS; CDR2 reads YFSETQ. The CDR3 runs to 14 residues. The junction had 4 bases not matched to a gene; V was cut back by 0 bases and J by 8 bases. The CDR3 DNA follows: TGCGCCAGCAGCTTGGTAGCGGGATCAGATGAGCAGTTCTTC. Protein product: CASSLVAGSDEQFF.